This T cell receptor (beta chain) came from a study of vaccination and CD4 T cells after COVID-19. The Oncomine TCR Beta short-read assay sequenced DNA from cultured CD4+ T cells. TCRdb reprocessed the PCR reads with MiXCR, giving one entry per CDR3 protein. The sample yields about 27,000 distinct CDR3 sequences, less than 80% seen once. This clonotype was seen a few times. Its antigen is undetermined. The CDR3 runs to 13 residues. V shed 4 bases and J shed 1 base, with 8 bases lying between them. Germline V CDR1 and CDR2: SGHNT, YYREEE (reference sequence). Treatment reported: roughly ten-day PBMC culture with coronavirus spike peptide pools or control peptides (ViraFEST assay).

Sample: CD4+ T cells from blood, cultured in vitro, taken after SARS-CoV-2 vaccination. This sequence was found in a human donor who received a COVID-19 vaccine. The rearrangement joins TRBV5-4 to TRBJ1-2, with D possibly TRBD1 on 6 matching bases. The CDR3 spells CASSADSNYGYTF. CDR3 DNA sequence: TGTGCCAGCAGCGCGGACAGTAACTATGGCTACACCTTC.